Listed below are T cell receptor beta chains from one sample, sequenced in a study of T cell repertoires in cytomegalovirus infection. Antigens of these TCRs are unknown. TCRdb used MiXCR to reprocess the reads, holding one entry per CDR3 protein. Seen here are about half a million distinct CDR3 sequences, 33% observed once, and the top ten hold 15% to 20%. Sequencing was performed on cultured PBMCs, taken from culture after CMV antigen stimulation. All receptors derive from a human donor in good health (CMV status not recorded). Some clones in this sample may be carry-over from other donors' samples. Both conserved end residues are part of each CDR3. The D gene is left open where the match is weak. A row's size may be missing; if present it is once, few, many or a size class.

v_call,clone_size,j_call,d_call,cdr3_nt,cdr3_aa
TRBV12-3/TRBV12-4,NA,TRBJ1-5,TRBD1,TGTGCCAGCAGGCTCGGACAGGGGCATCAGCCCCAGCATTTT,CASRLGQGHQPQHF
TRBV18,NA,TRBJ2-7,NA,TGTGCCAGCTTCCTACGCGTCGGACTTTCCTACGAGCAGTACTTC,CASFLRVGLSYEQYF
TRBV7-6,few,TRBJ2-5,TRBD2,TGTGCCAGCAGCTTAGTAGGTTCCGCGGGAGGGCCACAAGAGACCCAGTACTTC,CASSLVGSAGGPQETQYF
TRBV11-2,NA,TRBJ2-7,NA,TGTGCCAGCAGCTTACTGACAGGTCGCGAGCAGTACTTC,CASSLLTGREQYF
TRBV20-1,few,TRBJ2-1,TRBD2,TGCAGTGCTAAAAGCGGGAGGACCGCTGGAGATGAGCAGTTCTTC,CSAKSGRTAGDEQFF
TRBV11-3,once,TRBJ2-2,TRBD1,TGTGCCAGTACCGGGACAGGGTCCGCCGGGGAGCTGTTTTTT,CASTGTGSAGELFF
TRBV7-2,many,TRBJ2-1,NA,TGTGCCAGCAGCCGAGAGATAAGCTCCTACAATGAGCAGTTCTTC,CASSREISSYNEQFF
TRBV19,NA,TRBJ2-7,TRBD2,TGTGCCAGTAGTATAAGCGGACTAGCCTACGAGCAGTACTTC,CASSISGLAYEQYF
TRBV7-2,few,TRBJ1-6,NA,TGTGCCAGCAGCTTAGGGTTCTCCAATTCACCCCTCCACTTT,CASSLGFSNSPLHF
TRBV19,few,TRBJ2-7,TRBD1,TGTGCCAGTAGTATCTTGGCAGGGGGATCCTACGAGCAGTACTTC,CASSILAGGSYEQYF
TRBV15,NA,TRBJ2-3,NA,TGTGCCACCAGCAGAGCGGGAGATACGCAGTATTTT,CATSRAGDTQYF
TRBV11-3,few,TRBJ2-2,NA,TGTGCCAGCAGCTCGGCACTACAAAACACCGGGGAGCTGTTTTTT,CASSSALQNTGELFF
TRBV20-1,few,TRBJ2-1,TRBD2,TGCAGTGCTTTCCCGAGGACTAGCGGGAGGAATGAGCAGTTCTTC,CSAFPRTSGRNEQFF
TRBV19,NA,TRBJ1-4,TRBD1,TGTGCCAGCCGCGACCGTTCAGGGGGCGCCGATGAAAAACTGTTTTTT,CASRDRSGGADEKLFF
TRBV7-9,NA,TRBJ1-4,NA,TGTGCCAGCAGCCAAGGTTGGGCAGACGAAAAACTGTTTTTT,CASSQGWADEKLFF
TRBV6-5,few,TRBJ2-5,TRBD2,TGTGCCAGCAGTTACGGGAGCGGGAGAAGGGGGGAGACCCAGTACTTC,CASSYGSGRRGETQYF
TRBV5-1,NA,TRBJ1-2,TRBD1,TGCGCCAGCAGCTCGGGACAGGGATTAAGAGGCTACACCTTC,CASSSGQGLRGYTF
TRBV20-1,NA,TRBJ1-1,NA,TGCAGTGCTAGAAGTGGCCCGGGGGTGAACACTGAAGCTTTCTTT,CSARSGPGVNTEAFF
TRBV7-8,NA,TRBJ1-1,NA,TGTGCCAGCAGCTCTTCCCTGGCTTTGGGGTACACTGAAGCTTTCTTT,CASSSSLALGYTEAFF
TRBV27,NA,TRBJ2-3,TRBD2,TGTGCCAGCGGAGGACTAGCGCTTAGCACAGATACGCAGTATTTT,CASGGLALSTDTQYF
TRBV7-2,few,TRBJ2-2,TRBD1,TGTGCCAGCAGCCCTAGACAGGGGGGAGGAACCGGGGAGCTGTTTTTT,CASSPRQGGGTGELFF
TRBV12-5,NA,TRBJ1-3,NA,TGTGCTAGTGGTTTGGGGGGGACGGCTGGAAACACCATATATTTT,CASGLGGTAGNTIYF
TRBV12-3/TRBV12-4,once,TRBJ2-1,NA,TGTGCCAGCAGTTTAAGGATGGGGGCTACTGAGCAGTTCTTC,CASSLRMGATEQFF
TRBV12-3/TRBV12-4,NA,TRBJ1-4,NA,TGTGCCAGCAGTTTAGCGCGGCAGGGTTTCACTAATGAAAAACTGTTTTTT,CASSLARQGFTNEKLFF